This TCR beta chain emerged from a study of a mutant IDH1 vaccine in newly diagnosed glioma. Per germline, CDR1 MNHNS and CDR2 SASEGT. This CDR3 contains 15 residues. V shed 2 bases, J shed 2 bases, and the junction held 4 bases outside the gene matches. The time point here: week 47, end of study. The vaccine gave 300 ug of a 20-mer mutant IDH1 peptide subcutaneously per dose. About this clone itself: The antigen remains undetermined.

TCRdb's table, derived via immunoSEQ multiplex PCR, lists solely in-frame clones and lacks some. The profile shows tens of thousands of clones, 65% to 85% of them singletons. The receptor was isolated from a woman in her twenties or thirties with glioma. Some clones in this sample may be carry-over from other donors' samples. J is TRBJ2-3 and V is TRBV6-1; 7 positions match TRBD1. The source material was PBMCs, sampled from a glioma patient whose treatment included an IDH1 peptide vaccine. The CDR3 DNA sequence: TGTGCCAGCAGTGAAAGGACAGGAGTCACAGATACGCAGTATTTT. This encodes CASSERTGVTDTQYF.